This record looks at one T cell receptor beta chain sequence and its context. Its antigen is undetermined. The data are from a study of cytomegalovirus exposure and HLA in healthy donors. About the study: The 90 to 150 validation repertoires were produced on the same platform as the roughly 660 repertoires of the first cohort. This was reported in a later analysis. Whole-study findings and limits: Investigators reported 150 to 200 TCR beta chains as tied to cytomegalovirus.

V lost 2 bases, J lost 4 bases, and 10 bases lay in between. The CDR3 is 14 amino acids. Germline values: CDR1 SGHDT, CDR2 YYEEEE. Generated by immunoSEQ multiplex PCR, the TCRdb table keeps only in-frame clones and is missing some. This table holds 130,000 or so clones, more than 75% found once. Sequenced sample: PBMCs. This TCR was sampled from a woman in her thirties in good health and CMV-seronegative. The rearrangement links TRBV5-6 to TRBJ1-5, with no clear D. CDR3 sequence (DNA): TGTGCCAGCAGCTTATCTCTGCGGAATCAGCCCCAGCATTTT. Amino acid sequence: CASSLSLRNQPQHF.